The clone carrying this T cell receptor beta chain came up a few times. What was amplified from RNA transcripts were TCR beta CDR3 regions. HTBI primers were employed in a first-round RT-PCR of the TCR CDR3. Each CDR3 protein is one row after TCRdb ran MiXCR on the multiplex PCR reads. Of under 650,000 distinct CDR3 sequences listed, around 15% were seen once; the top ten hold approximately 3.8%. The data belong to a study of T cells in Graves' hyperthyroidism and ophthalmopathy. V was pared by 7 bases and J by 7 bases, with 9 bases between. The CDR3 is made up of 11 amino acids. CDR1 and CDR2 from the germline V gene are MNHEY and SMNVEV (reference sequence).

This chain uses TRBV27 with TRBJ2-3, with no clear D. The receptor's source is a woman in her 30s with Graves' hyperthyroidism. The specimen sequenced was blood. For the CDR3, the DNA is TGTGCCAGCATGGGTTGGCATACGCAGTATTTT. The encoded protein is CASMGWHTQYF.